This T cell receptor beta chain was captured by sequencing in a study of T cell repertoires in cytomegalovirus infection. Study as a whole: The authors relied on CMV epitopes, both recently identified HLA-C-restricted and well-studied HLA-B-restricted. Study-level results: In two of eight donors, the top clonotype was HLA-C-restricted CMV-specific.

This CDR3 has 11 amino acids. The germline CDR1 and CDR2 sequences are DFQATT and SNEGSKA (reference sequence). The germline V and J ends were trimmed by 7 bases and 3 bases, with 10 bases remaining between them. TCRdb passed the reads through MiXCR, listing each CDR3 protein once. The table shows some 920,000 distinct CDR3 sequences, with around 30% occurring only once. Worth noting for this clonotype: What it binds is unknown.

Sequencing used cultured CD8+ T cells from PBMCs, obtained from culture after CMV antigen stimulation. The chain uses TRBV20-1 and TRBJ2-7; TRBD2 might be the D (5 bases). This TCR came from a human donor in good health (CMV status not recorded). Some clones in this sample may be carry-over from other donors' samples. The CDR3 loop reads CSGERDYEQYF. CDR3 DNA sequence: TGCAGTGGGGAGAGGGACTACGAGCAGTACTTC.